What follows describes a single T cell receptor (beta chain). Its recognized antigen is unknown. There are no base qualities to consult, and no much larger clone falls within one base. The sample comes from a study of identical twins (dated by TCRdb to the mid-2010s). Looking at the study overall: The study deep-sequenced TCR alpha and beta repertoires from monozygotic twins, unrelated adults of various ages and cord blood to test whether fetal clonotypes persist. To rule out contamination, the twin experiments were replicated at different times with different library preparation protocols.

Library prep was done by 5' RACE. For sequencing, an Illumina HiSeq 2000 was employed. A universal primer binding site was added through template switching, and the final cDNA carried a unique molecular identifier so that TCR cDNA molecules could be counted accurately. First-strand cDNA for TCR alpha and beta chains was synthesized from specific primers in the conserved constant-segment region. To control for contamination, every cDNA library was double barcoded, receiving both a SMART-Mk sample barcode and Illumina barcodes. TruSeq adapter sequences along with Illumina sample barcodes were introduced in two successive PCR steps. TCR alpha and beta cDNA libraries were sequenced on the Illumina HiSeq platform with custom primers. The source study handled its data this way. Raw reads were processed with MiGEC to extract unique molecular identifiers, and MiXCR was used to determine CDR3 positions. Recombination models were inferred per individual with the repgenHMM and IGoR tools using an EM algorithm. Shared clonotype analysis was performed with the tcR package in R, normalizing sharing by the product of cloneset sizes. To study raw recombination free of thymic and clonal selection effects, out-of-frame nonproductive sequences were analyzed. TCRdb applied fastp at Q25 and MiXCR to the public reads, then kept only in-frame beta chains. CDR3 protein duplicates are merged, each entry listing the most common genes and DNA. The V and J calls follow TCRdb's processing rather than the paper's. This sample holds 450,000 or so distinct CDR3 sequences; 14% were observed only once. Approximately 0.52% of the sample comes from the top ten.

All donors were healthy Caucasians. The twin cohort comprised three pairs of female monozygotic twins, all aged about 18 to 30 years. Positive isolation kits from Invitrogen were used to isolate CD4+ and CD8+ T cell populations. Here V drops 6 bases and J drops 4 bases, and the junction holds 7 bases not matched to any gene. The germline V gene specifies MNHNS as CDR1 and SASEGT as CDR2. The CDR3 goes from the cysteine to the phenylalanine over 14 residues. Only CDR3 DNA remains: 42 bases, in frame from the first base. Points the paper makes about the study in general: Conclusions relied on cross-sectional statistical analysis, since the same donors could not be followed over many years. Invariant T cells such as MAIT and iNKT could partly confound zero-insertion analyses, although diverse VJ usage argued against such confounding for most clonotypes. Fewer insertions were carried by abundant cord blood beta clonotypes, a similar but weaker trend appeared in young adult naive repertoires, and no such trend appeared in memory repertoires. In monozygotic twins, recombination models systematically underestimated out-of-frame TCR alpha sharing, but the models matched the sharing seen between unrelated individuals. Compared with coincidental sharing between unrelated individuals, out-of-frame TCR alpha sequences shared between twins showed an excess of sequences with low generation probability. Excess twin sharing in beta out-of-frame sequences was weaker because fewer shared sequences lowered the signal-to-noise ratio.

These data were also reused for a study on yellow fever vaccine responses in identical twins. The second study reports: The T cell response to vaccination in identical twins was reported by the authors to appear partly convergent and partly personalized. In the study, vaccine-responding T cell clones were precisely tracked in identical twins.

The sequence is built from TRBV6-1 and TRBJ2-7; a stretch of 9 junction bases matches TRBD1. The sequencing input was CD4+ T cells sorted from blood. The TCR sequence derives from a woman between 18 and 29 years old in good health. The CDR3 corresponds to CASRIQTGGYEQYF. The DNA sequence is as follows: TGTGCCAGCAGGATACAGACAGGGGGGTACGAGCAGTACTTC.